Listed below are T cell receptor beta chains from one sample, sequenced in a study of blood T cell repertoires in COVID-19. Using immunoSEQ multiplex PCR, the repertoire was profiled, and TCRdb retains in-frame clones only, with some absent. The sample has fewer than 250,000 clones, roughly 86% seen once. Material: peripheral blood. Source of these receptors: an older woman who had recovered from COVID-19. Both conserved end residues are trimmed from each CDR3. A D gene is named only where the DNA matches it firmly.

V gene	J gene	D gene	CDR3 length	CDR3 protein
TRBV2	TRBJ1-2	NA	12	ASSDWAGGDGYT
TRBV7-2	TRBJ1-5	TRBD1	13	ASSLEGQGRAPQH
TRBV11-2	TRBJ2-2	TRBD1	12	ASSSGTGPGELF
TRBV29-1	TRBJ1-1	TRBD1	12	SVGVTGLPTEAF
TRBV2	TRBJ2-5	TRBD1	11	ASSETGAETQY
TRBV9	TRBJ2-1	NA	11	ASGQSSYNEQF
TRBV28	TRBJ1-4	NA	12	ASAGDPTNEKLF
TRBV6-5	TRBJ2-1	TRBD2	13	ASRRGLAGYNEQF
TRBV7-6	TRBJ2-7	TRBD1	13	ASTSLGQGIYEQY
TRBV4-3	TRBJ2-7	TRBD1	11	ASGRDRDYEQY
TRBV10-3	TRBJ2-7	TRBD1	11	AIRTQGGLEQY
TRBV2	TRBJ2-1	TRBD2	12	ASTLDGGGSEQF
TRBV29-1	TRBJ1-6	TRBD1	12	SVRGTGGNSPLH
TRBV27	TRBJ2-7	TRBD1	11	ARRTGNSYEQY
TRBV4-3	TRBJ2-3	TRBD2	14	ASSQPSGGLTDTQY
TRBV5-1	TRBJ2-2	NA	14	ASSLGFGSNTGELF
TRBV19	TRBJ2-2	TRBD1	11	ATRGQATGELF
TRBV7-3	TRBJ1-2	NA	12	ASSLNGPGEGYT
TRBV3-1/TRBV3-2	TRBJ2-7	TRBD1	12	ASSQPGQNYEQY
TRBV7-9	TRBJ2-3	TRBD2	12	ASSPGLASHTQY
TRBV11-3	TRBJ1-1	NA	12	ASSLSRGSSEAF
TRBV7-3	TRBJ2-5	NA	12	ASSFNLGVKTQY
TRBV28	TRBJ1-2	NA	12	ASSSLRGNYGYT
TRBV2	TRBJ1-5	NA	12	ASGGALGNQPQH